The 14 T cell receptor beta chains below all came from one sample that was sequenced in a study of blood T cell repertoires in COVID-19 (dated by TCRdb to the early 2020s). Library method: the immunoSEQ multiplex PCR assay. As stored in TCRdb, this immuneACCESS dataset retains in-frame rearrangements with V and J assigned. A fraction of the clones does not appear; measured against another copy, unresolved V genes explain less than half of the discrepancy, and the remainder lacks a known reason. The sample records approximately 80,000 clones, approximately 78% of which are singletons. Together, the top ten hold under 11% of the sample. Sequencing was done on a sample of peripheral blood. These receptor sequences come from a man in his sixties with acute or convalescent COVID-19.

This clone was picked up a small number of times. The sample contains more than one DNA sequence encoding this CDR3. The V and J genes are TRBV18 and TRBJ2-5; tentatively, D is TRBD1 (5 bases). The germline CDR1 and CDR2 sequences are KGHSH and LQKENI. The CDR3 is made up of 14 amino acids. V lost 2 bases and J 2 bases, leaving 9 bases between the germline ends. The CDR3 nucleotides are TGTGCCAGCTCACCAGGGCAGGGACAAGAGACCCAGTACTTC. Translation: CASSPGQGQETQYF.

This clone has a single count. The chain recombines TRBV12-5 with TRBJ2-2; possibly TRBD1 for D (6 bases). This CDR3 has 15 amino acids. Between the trimmed V and J ends, which lost 3 bases and 4 bases, there was a span of 12 bases. CDR1 LGHNT and CDR2 FRNRAP come from the germline V gene. In DNA, the CDR3 is TGTGCTAGTGGTTTTGGGACACCTATCACCGGGGAGCTGTTTTTT. Its protein product is CASGFGTPITGELFF.

The chain has TRBV28 and TRBJ1-1; D is unclear. CDR1 and CDR2 from the germline V gene are MDHEN and SYDVKM. V was cut by 7 bases and J by 6 bases, with 9 bases left in between. There are 11 residues in the CDR3. CDR3 loop: CASKRIAEAFF. CDR3 coding DNA: TGTGCCAGCAAGAGGATCGCTGAAGCTTTCTTT.

The chain carries TRBV4-3 and TRBJ2-3; 11 positions match TRBD2. Trimming cost V 0 bases and J 3 bases; bases outside gene matches: 11. This CDR3 region has 19 residues. The germline CDR1 and CDR2 sequences are LGHNA and YSLEER. CDR3 bases: TGCGCCAGCAGCCAAGATCAGACTAGCGGGGCCTGGGGTACAGATACGCAGTATTTT. Translating gives CASSQDQTSGAWGTDTQYF.

The rearrangement joins TRBV18 to TRBJ2-7; 11 bases are shared with TRBD2. The CDR3 extends over 16 amino acids. CDR1 and CDR2 from the germline V gene are KGHSH and LQKENI. The junction had 7 bases not matched to a gene; V was cut back by 3 bases and J by 3 bases. CDR3 amino acids: CASSPSRLAGNYEQYF. CDR3 sequence (DNA): TGTGCCAGCTCACCGAGTCGACTAGCGGGGAACTACGAGCAGTACTTC. Full variable domain (outside the CDR3, taken from reference TRBV18 and TRBJ2-7): NAGVMQNPRHLVRRRGQEARLRCSPMKGHSHVYWYRQLPEEGLKFMVYLQKENIIDESGMPKERFSAEFPKEGPSILRIQQVVRGDSAAYFCASSPSRLAGNYEQYFGPGTRLTVT.

This clone was observed a handful of times. The chain couples TRBV4-3 to TRBJ1-4; D might be TRBD1 (5 bases). Between the trimmed V and J ends, which lost 4 bases and 12 bases, there was a span of 21 bases. Germline V lookup: CDR1 LGHNA, CDR2 YSLEER. The CDR3 totals 15 residues. The CDR3 loop reads CASSPTPRGGYELFF. CDR3 DNA sequence: TGCGCCAGCAGCCCTACGCCAAGGGGAGGTTATGAACTGTTTTTT.

V usage is TRBV11-2 and J usage is TRBJ1-2; D not resolved. Germline values: CDR1 SGHAT, CDR2 FQNNGV. Trimming removed 4 bases at V and 0 bases at J, with 12 bases between. The CDR3 is made up of 15 amino acids. CDR3 protein: CASSSLGRANYGYTF. The CDR3 DNA is TGTGCCAGCAGCTCCCTCGGGAGAGCTAACTATGGCTACACCTTC.

The V call is TRBV5-1, the J call TRBJ2-2; 9 bases are a match to TRBD1. Germline V gene lookup returns CDR1 SGHRS and CDR2 YFSETQ. CDR3 length: 15 amino acids. With 1 base clipped from V and 3 bases from J, the junction kept 1 base outside the gene matches. The chain's CDR3 is CASSLWTGDTGELFF. CDR3 in DNA: TGCGCCAGCAGCTTGTGGACAGGGGACACCGGGGAGCTGTTTTTT.

The chain links TRBV18 to TRBJ2-7, with TRBD2 identical over 10 bases. The CDR3 runs to 16 residues. V was clipped by 0 bases and J by 3 bases; unmatched bases: 5. Germline assignment: CDR1 KGHSH and CDR2 LQKENI. The CDR3 here is CASSPPSSGGIYEQYF. The DNA for the CDR3 is TGTGCCAGCTCACCACCGTCTAGCGGGGGAATCTACGAGCAGTACTTC.

This rearrangement joins TRBV5-6 to TRBJ1-5; D call uncertain. Trimming removed 1 base from V and 5 bases from J, with 7 bases in between. The CDR3 spans 13 residues. CDR1 and CDR2 (germline): SGHDT, YYEEEE. The CDR3 nucleotides are TGTGCCAGCAGCTTGTCAATCCATCAGCCCCAGCATTTT. Translation gives CASSLSIHQPQHF.

The V gene is TRBV5-1, the J gene TRBJ1-1, with 7 bases that match TRBD1. The CDR3 contains 14 residues. Germline loops: CDR1 SGHRS, CDR2 YFSETQ. Trimming cost V 3 bases and J 1 base; bases outside gene matches: 3. CDR3 sequence: CASSSYRGNTEAFF. The CDR3, as DNA: TGCGCCAGCAGCTCTTACAGGGGGAACACTGAAGCTTTCTTT.

This clone was seen only once. The V and J genes are TRBV20-1 and TRBJ1-1; maybe TRBD1 (5 bases). Per the germline V gene, CDR1 is DFQATT and CDR2 is SNEGSKA (reference sequence). The V and J ends lost 8 bases and 5 bases respectively, with 12 bases between them. CDR3 length equals 11 residues. This CDR3 reads CSQGLETEAFF. CDR3 DNA: TGCAGTCAGGGTTTGGAAACTGAAGCTTTCTTT.

This clone was found once. V and J are TRBV9 and TRBJ1-6, with a tentative D call TRBD1 (6 bases). The CDR3 has 18 amino acids. Trimming took 0 bases from V and 7 from J, leaving 20 bases between them. Germline V lookup: CDR1 SGDLS, CDR2 YYNGEE. The CDR3 DNA follows: TGTGCCAGCAGCGTAGAGGGTTGGGGACAACTAGAAAATTCACCCCTCCACTTT. It yields the protein CASSVEGWGQLENSPLHF.

The chain links TRBV4-3 to TRBJ1-5; 10 nucleotides line up with TRBD1. Germline values: CDR1 LGHNA, CDR2 YSLEER. Trimming removed 2 bases from V and 5 bases from J; junction bases left unmatched: 6. The CDR3 extends over 16 amino acids. This chain's CDR3 is CASSQKTGQGYQPQHF. The CDR3 DNA follows: TGCGCCAGCAGCCAAAAAACGGGACAGGGGTATCAGCCCCAGCATTTT.